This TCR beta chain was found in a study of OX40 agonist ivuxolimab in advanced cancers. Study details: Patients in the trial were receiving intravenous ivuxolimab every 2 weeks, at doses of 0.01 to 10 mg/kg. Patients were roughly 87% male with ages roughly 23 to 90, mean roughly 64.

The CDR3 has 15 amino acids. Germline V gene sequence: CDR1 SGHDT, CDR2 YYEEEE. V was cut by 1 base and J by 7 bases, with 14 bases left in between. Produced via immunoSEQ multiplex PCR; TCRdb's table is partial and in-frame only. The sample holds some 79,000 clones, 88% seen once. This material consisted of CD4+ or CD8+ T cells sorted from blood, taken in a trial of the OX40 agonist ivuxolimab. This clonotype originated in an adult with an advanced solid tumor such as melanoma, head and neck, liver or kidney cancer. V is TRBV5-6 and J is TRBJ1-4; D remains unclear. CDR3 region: CASSLNRVESEKLFF. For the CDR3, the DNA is TGTGCCAGCAGCTTGAACCGGGTCGAGAGTGAAAAACTGTTTTTT.